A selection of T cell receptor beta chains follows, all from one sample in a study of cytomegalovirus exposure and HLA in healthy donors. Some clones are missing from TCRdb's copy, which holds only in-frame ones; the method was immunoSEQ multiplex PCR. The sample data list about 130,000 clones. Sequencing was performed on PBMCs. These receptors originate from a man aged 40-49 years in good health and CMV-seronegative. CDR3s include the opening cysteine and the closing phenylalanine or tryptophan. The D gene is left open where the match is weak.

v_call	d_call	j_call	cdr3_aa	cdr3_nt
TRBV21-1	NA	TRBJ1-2	CASSNGPRLGYTF	TGTGCCAGCAGCAACGGCCCGCGGCTGGGCTACACCTTC
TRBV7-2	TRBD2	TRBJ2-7	CASSWGLAGGTYEQYF	TGTGCCAGCAGCTGGGGGCTAGCGGGCGGTACCTACGAGCAGTACTTC
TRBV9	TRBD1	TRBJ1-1	CASSRDSLTEAFF	TGTGCCAGCAGCCGGGACAGCCTTACTGAAGCTTTCTTT
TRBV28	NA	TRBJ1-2	CASSPYLQGGYGYTF	TGTGCCAGCAGTCCCTACCTACAGGGTGGCTATGGCTACACCTTC
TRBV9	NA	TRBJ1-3	CASSIFQGRTGNTIYF	TGTGCCAGCAGCATCTTTCAGGGAAGAACTGGAAACACCATATATTTT
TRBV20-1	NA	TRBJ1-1	CSANSYTEAFF	TGCAGTGCTAACAGTTACACTGAAGCTTTCTTT
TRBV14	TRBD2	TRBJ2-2	CASSQDRRGANTGELFF	TGTGCCAGCAGCCAAGATAGACGGGGGGCGAACACCGGGGAGCTGTTTTTT
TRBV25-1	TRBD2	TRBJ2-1	CASRHGTTNNEQFF	TGTGCCAGCAGGCACGGGACTACCAACAATGAGCAGTTCTTC
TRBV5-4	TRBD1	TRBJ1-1	CASSPRTGADTEAFF	TGTGCCAGCAGCCCAAGGACAGGGGCTGACACTGAAGCTTTCTTT
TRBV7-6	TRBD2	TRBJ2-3	CASSFSREDTQYF	TGTGCCAGCAGCTTCTCGCGGGAGGATACGCAGTATTTT
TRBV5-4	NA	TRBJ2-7	CASSSGLGTLSYEQYF	TGTGCCAGCAGCTCGGGCCTTGGGACATTAAGCTACGAGCAGTACTTC
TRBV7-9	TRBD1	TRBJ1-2	CASSYPYPGQGNYGYTF	TGTGCCAGCTCCTACCCCTATCCGGGACAGGGAAACTATGGCTACACCTTC
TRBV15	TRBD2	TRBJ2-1	CATSSKLAVAYNEQFF	TGTGCCACCAGCAGCAAGCTAGCGGTGGCCTACAATGAGCAGTTCTTC
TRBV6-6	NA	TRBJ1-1	CASSPDTEAFF	TGTGCCAGCAGCCCGGACACGGAAGCTTTCTTT
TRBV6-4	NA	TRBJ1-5	CASSGTGEAAYSNQPQHF	TGTGCCAGCAGTGGGACGGGGGAGGCAGCTTATAGCAATCAGCCCCAGCATTTT
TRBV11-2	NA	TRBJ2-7	CASSPRVTYEQYF	TGTGCCAGCAGCCCCAGGGTAACCTACGAGCAGTACTTC
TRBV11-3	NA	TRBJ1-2	CASSAGGQGVNGYTF	TGTGCCAGCAGCGCCGGGGGGCAGGGAGTAAATGGCTACACCTTC
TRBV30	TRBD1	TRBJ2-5	CAWGISSDRVSFKTQYF	TGTGCCTGGGGGATCTCTTCGGACAGGGTTTCCTTTAAGACCCAGTACTTC
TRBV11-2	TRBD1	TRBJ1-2	CASGRGLYYGYTF	TGTGCCAGTGGCAGGGGGCTGTACTATGGCTACACCTTC
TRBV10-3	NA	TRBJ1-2	CAISEEQAYGYTF	TGTGCCATCAGTGAGGAACAGGCCTATGGCTACACCTTC
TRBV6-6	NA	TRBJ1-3	CASSLSSGNTIYF	TGTGCCAGCTCTTTGAGCTCTGGAAACACCATATATTTT
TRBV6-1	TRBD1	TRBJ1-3	CASTLGQSSGNTIYF	TGTGCCAGCACCTTGGGACAGTCCTCTGGAAACACCATATATTTT
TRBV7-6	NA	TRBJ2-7	CASSLGTEGEQYF	TGTGCCAGCAGCTTAGGGACAGAGGGGGAGCAGTACTTC
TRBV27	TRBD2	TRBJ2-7	CASSKSGRARFSYEQYF	TGTGCCAGCAGTAAGAGCGGGAGGGCCAGATTCAGCTACGAGCAGTACTTC
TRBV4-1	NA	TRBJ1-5	CASSPRDKRLSNQPQHF	TGCGCCAGCAGCCCACGGGACAAACGACTTAGCAATCAGCCCCAGCATTTT
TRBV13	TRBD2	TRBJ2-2	CASSPAGVDTGELFF	TGTGCCAGCAGCCCGGCGGGGGTGGACACCGGGGAGCTGTTTTTT
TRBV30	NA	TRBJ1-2	CAWERRGGYTF	TGTGCCTGGGAGCGGCGTGGTGGCTACACCTTC
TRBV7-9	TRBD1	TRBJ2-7	CASSVDRVWTYEQYF	TGTGCCAGCAGCGTCGACAGGGTTTGGACCTACGAGCAGTACTTC
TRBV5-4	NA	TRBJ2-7	CASSLAYEQYF	TGTGCCAGCAGCTTGGCCTACGAGCAGTACTTC
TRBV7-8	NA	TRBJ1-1	CASLSGTEAFF	TGTGCCAGCTTGTCCGGCACTGAAGCTTTCTTT
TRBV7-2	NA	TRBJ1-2	CASSLVDKNYGYTF	TGTGCCAGCAGCTTAGTCGACAAGAACTATGGCTACACCTTC
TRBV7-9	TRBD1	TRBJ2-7	CASTFMPGTGAKLNYEQYF	TGTGCCAGCACCTTTATGCCCGGGACAGGGGCCAAACTAAACTACGAGCAGTACTTC
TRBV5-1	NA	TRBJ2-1	CASSYGGGVREQFF	TGCGCCAGCAGCTATGGGGGAGGAGTACGTGAGCAGTTCTTC
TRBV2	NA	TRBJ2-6	CASSAQSTGANVLTF	TGTGCCAGCAGTGCCCAGTCAACTGGGGCCAACGTCCTGACTTTC
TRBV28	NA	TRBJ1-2	CASNDEYGYTF	TGTGCCAGCAACGATGAGTATGGCTACACCTTC
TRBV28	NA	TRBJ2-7	CALGGRIDEQYF	TGTGCCTTAGGAGGACGTATAGACGAGCAGTACTTC
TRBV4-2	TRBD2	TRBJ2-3	CASSQDPLGTSVSTDTQYF	TGTGCCAGCAGCCAAGACCCACTCGGGACTAGCGTTAGTACAGATACGCAGTATTTT
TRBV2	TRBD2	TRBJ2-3	CASRPALAADTQYF	TGTGCCAGCAGGCCGGCGCTAGCGGCAGATACGCAGTATTTT
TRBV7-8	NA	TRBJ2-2	CASSPLGRGGTGELFF	TGTGCCAGCAGCCCCCTTGGAAGGGGGGGCACCGGGGAGCTGTTTTTT
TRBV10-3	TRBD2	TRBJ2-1	CANSGLAGGYEQFF	TGTGCCAACTCGGGACTAGCGGGAGGGTATGAGCAGTTCTTC
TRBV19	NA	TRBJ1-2	CASSIGQTNYGYTF	TGTGCCAGTAGTATTGGACAGACAAACTATGGCTACACCTTC
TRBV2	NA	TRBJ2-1	CASSAAGISYNEQFF	TGTGCCAGCAGTGCCGCCGGGATCTCCTACAATGAGCAGTTCTTC
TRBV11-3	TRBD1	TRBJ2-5	CASSLRTGVQETQYF	TGTGCCAGCAGCTTAAGGACAGGGGTGCAAGAGACCCAGTACTTC
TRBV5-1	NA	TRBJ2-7	CASSPLETRVGLEQYF	TGCGCCAGCAGCCCTCTCGAGACTAGAGTGGGGCTCGAGCAGTACTTC
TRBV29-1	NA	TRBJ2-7	CSVEDREQYF	TGCAGCGTTGAAGATCGCGAGCAGTACTTC
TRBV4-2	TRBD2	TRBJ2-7	CASRRVAGLIYGQYF	TGTGCCAGCAGGCGGGTAGCGGGACTGATCTACGGGCAGTACTTC
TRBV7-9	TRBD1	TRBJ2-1	CASSPSTGGPHNEQFF	TGTGCCAGCAGCCCGTCGACAGGGGGGCCCCACAATGAGCAGTTCTTC
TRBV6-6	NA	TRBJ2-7	CASSYGAGSPYEQYF	TGTGCCAGCAGTTACGGGGCAGGGTCCCCCTACGAGCAGTACTTC
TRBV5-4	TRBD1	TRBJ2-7	CASSLSGPGGDRQYF	TGTGCCAGCAGCTTGTCAGGGCCAGGGGGCGACAGGCAGTACTTC
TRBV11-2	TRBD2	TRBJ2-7	CASSFTTGGPYEQYF	TGTGCCAGCAGCTTCACCACGGGAGGACCCTACGAGCAGTACTTC
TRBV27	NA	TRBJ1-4	CASKPLQGTNEKLFF	TGTGCCAGCAAACCCCTGCAGGGAACTAATGAAAAACTGTTTTTT
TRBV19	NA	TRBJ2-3	CASSIVGAPQYF	TGTGCCAGTAGTATTGTGGGGGCCCCGCAGTATTTT
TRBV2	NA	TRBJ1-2	CASIPPAGKKDYGYTF	TGTGCCAGCATTCCCCCCGCGGGGAAGAAGGACTATGGCTACACCTTC